A selection of T cell receptor beta chains follows, all from one sample in a study of T cell repertoires in cytomegalovirus infection. TCRdb reprocessed the reads via MiXCR and lists one record per CDR3 protein. The table has some 920,000 distinct CDR3 sequences, 25% to 40% seen once. These receptors' targets are unknown. Sequences were derived from cultured CD8+ T cells from PBMCs, sampled from culture after CMV antigen stimulation. Receptor source: a human donor in good health (CMV status not recorded). Some clones in this sample may be carry-over from other donors' samples. CDR3s include the opening cysteine and the closing phenylalanine or tryptophan. Each record gives: V gene, D gene, J gene, CDR3 protein. The D gene is left open where the match is weak.

>TRBV14|NA|TRBJ2-6
CASSQDQGTKGANVLTF
>TRBV27|NA|TRBJ2-7
CASSFVGGGPYEQYF
>TRBV29-1|NA|TRBJ1-1
CSVAVTNTEAFF
>TRBV4-1|NA|TRBJ2-3
CASSHYTDTQYF
>TRBV27|NA|TRBJ2-1
CASSTRGSGNEQFF
>TRBV12-3/TRBV12-4|TRBD2|TRBJ2-2
CATLFWGTSDTGELFF
>TRBV27|NA|TRBJ2-7
CASSSQKAAYEQYF
>TRBV5-1|NA|TRBJ2-1
CASSDIGRRSGEQFF
>TRBV10-3|NA|TRBJ1-5
CAISESMAGTNQPQHF
>TRBV19|TRBD2|TRBJ2-3
CASSIGGSGGSSTDTQYF
>TRBV18|NA|TRBJ1-3
CASSPVASRKNTIYF
>TRBV6-2/TRBV6-3|NA|TRBJ1-1
CASSYSGHSNTEAFF
>TRBV12-3/TRBV12-4|TRBD2|TRBJ2-3
CASSFRVAGGRWVTDTQYF
>TRBV12-3/TRBV12-4|NA|TRBJ1-4
CASSDRLQVFF
>TRBV20-1|TRBD1|TRBJ1-1
CSALRTGTGSSEAFF
>TRBV6-1|NA|TRBJ1-2
CASRTMEPIYGYTF
>TRBV27|NA|TRBJ1-6
CASSSIEAHNSPLHF
>TRBV20-1|NA|TRBJ1-2
CSARGGDDIYGYTF
>TRBV7-9|TRBD1|TRBJ2-7
CASSPADRGVSYEQYF
>TRBV10-3|TRBD2|TRBJ2-1
CAISAGGVVVF
>TRBV4-1|NA|TRBJ1-2
CASSQDPTDGYTF
>TRBV7-6|TRBD1|TRBJ1-5
CASSSRDSLNQPQHF
>TRBV12-3/TRBV12-4|NA|TRBJ1-2
CASSFPQGYTF
>TRBV27|NA|TRBJ2-2
CASSVRGGFGELFF
>TRBV6-8|NA|TRBJ2-5
CAGRDERTPWETQYF
>TRBV27|NA|TRBJ1-5
CASSRARVKNDQPQHF
>TRBV6-6|NA|TRBJ2-3
CASSYLSGADTQYF
>TRBV12-3/TRBV12-4|NA|TRBJ2-3
CASSYNGGTDTQYF
>TRBV2|NA|TRBJ1-2
CASSEYKRGPRNYGYTF
>TRBV6-2/TRBV6-3|NA|TRBJ1-1
CASSHPRAEAFF
>TRBV6-8|NA|TRBJ1-6
CASSSPGTRDSPLHF
>TRBV7-9|NA|TRBJ1-2
CASSLGGGRGGYTF
>TRBV19|TRBD2|TRBJ2-1
CASSTSGGTNEQFF
>TRBV7-2|NA|TRBJ1-1
CASSPREAMNTEAFF
>TRBV4-1|NA|TRBJ1-2
CASSQVVKPDPNYGYTF